These 29 T cell receptor beta chains came from one sample sequenced in a study of control samples from healthy donors and cancer patients. The protocol was immunoSEQ multiplex PCR, while the TCRdb copy is restricted to in-frame clones and leaves out a portion. Seen here are roughly 200,000 clones, just under 95% observed once, and the top ten hold approximately 1.5%. Sample: blood. Receptors were obtained from a man over 45 in good health.

The V call is TRBV29-1, the J call TRBJ2-2, with D uncertain. This CDR3 is 14 amino acids long. V lost 4 bases and J lost 0, with 9 bases in between. Germline assignment: CDR1 SQVTM and CDR2 ANQGSEA. DNA for the CDR3: TGCAGCGTTGGGCAGGCCGCGAACACCGGGGAGCTGTTTTTT. This translates into CSVGQAANTGELFF.

The J gene is TRBJ1-3, the V gene TRBV20-1; D call uncertain. The germline V gene encodes CDR1 DFQATT and CDR2 SNEGSKA (reference sequence). The CDR3 contains 14 residues. Trimming left V 4 bases short and J 0 bases short, with 10 bases between. DNA of the CDR3: TGCAGTGCTAATGACCGTGCCTCTGGAAACACCATATATTTT. Encoded protein: CSANDRASGNTIYF.

The chain links TRBV2 to TRBJ1-5, with a possible D match to TRBD1 (5 bases). Per the germline V gene, CDR1 is SNHLY and CDR2 is FYNNEI. The V end was cut by 6 bases, the J end by 7 bases, with 13 bases between. This CDR3 is built from 13 residues. CDR3 amino acids: CASRDNSLQPQHF. In DNA, the CDR3 is TGTGCCAGCAGGGACAATTCGTTGCAGCCCCAGCATTTT.

This clone occurred once. The V and J genes are TRBV10-3 and TRBJ1-4; possibly TRBD1 for D (5 bases). The CDR3 runs to 16 residues. Trimming cost V 2 bases and J 3 bases, with 13 bases left between them. Germline loops: CDR1 ENHRY, CDR2 SYGVKD. In DNA, the CDR3 is TGTGCCATCAGTGAGCCCCAGGGCAGGGCTAATGAAAAACTGTTTTTT. Amino acids: CAISEPQGRANEKLFF.

The chain carries TRBV27 and TRBJ1-2; possible D gene TRBD1, 5 bases. The germline CDR1 and CDR2 sequences are MNHEY and SMNVEV (reference sequence). Trimming removed 6 bases from V and 4 bases from J, with 18 bases in between. CDR3 length: 15 amino acids. The CDR3 DNA is TGTGCCAGCAGGGAATCCAGGGAGAGGGTCTATGGCTACACCTTC. Protein: CASRESRERVYGYTF.

The rearrangement links TRBV18 to TRBJ1-2; no clear D gene. Germline CDR1 is KGHSH and CDR2 is LQKENI. Trimming removed 3 bases from V and 5 bases from J, with 16 bases in between. The CDR3 covers 15 residues. In DNA form, the CDR3 reads TGTGCCAGCTCACCGCCGCAGGCACGGGATTATGGCTACACCTTC. This gives the protein CASSPPQARDYGYTF.

This chain links TRBV10-2 with TRBJ2-7; no clear D gene. V shed 0 bases and J shed 2 bases, with 5 bases lying between them. The CDR3 is made up of 13 amino acids. The germline V gene encodes CDR1 WSHSY and CDR2 SAAADI. The CDR3 reads CASSESPTYEQYF. The CDR3 DNA reads as TGCGCCAGCAGTGAGTCGCCGACCTACGAGCAGTACTTC.

This sequence joins TRBV5-4 and TRBJ2-2; 8 positions match TRBD1. This CDR3 spans 16 amino acids. Germline V gene lookup returns CDR1 SGHNT and CDR2 YYREEE (reference sequence). V trimming: 0 bases; J trimming: 2 bases; junction bases outside the gene matches: 3. The CDR3 coding sequence is TGTGCCAGCAGCTTGGGACAGGGGAGAAACACCGGGGAGCTGTTTTTT. Its translation: CASSLGQGRNTGELFF.

The V gene is TRBV3-1 (or the pseudogene TRBV3-2), the J gene TRBJ2-5; no reliable D call. V was shortened by 2 bases and J by 7 bases, with 5 bases between the two germline ends. Germline CDR1 reads LGHDT; CDR2 reads YNNKEL (reference sequence). This CDR3 spans 11 amino acids. This CDR3 reads CASSQSWTQYF. The CDR3 region has the DNA TGTGCCAGCAGCCAATCGTGGACCCAGTACTTC.

The chain recombines TRBV9 with TRBJ2-7; D perhaps matches TRBD1 (6 bases). Germline V lookup: CDR1 SGDLS, CDR2 YYNGEE. Trimming took 0 bases from V and 3 from J, leaving 7 bases between them. The CDR3 covers 13 residues. The CDR3 protein is CASSVAQGYEQYF. Here the CDR3 DNA reads TGTGCCAGCAGCGTAGCACAGGGCTACGAGCAGTACTTC.

The rearrangement joins TRBV6-6 to TRBJ2-5; no reliable D call. CDR1 is MNHNY and CDR2 is SVGAGI in the germline V gene (reference sequence). The CDR3 sequence is 13 residues long. The V end was cut by 11 bases, the J end by 2 bases, with 15 bases between. The CDR3 here is CAANGWDQETQYF. As DNA, the CDR3 is TGTGCCGCTAATGGCTGGGATCAAGAGACCCAGTACTTC.

A word on this clone: With a much larger clone just one base away, this may be a read error. V and J are TRBV27 and TRBJ1-2, with a weak D call TRBD1 (5 bases). V was shortened by 2 bases and J by 6 bases, with 7 bases between the two germline ends. Germline-derived CDR1 and CDR2 are MNHEY and SMNVEV (reference sequence). This CDR3 region has 12 residues. CDR3 residues: CASSLKGNGYTF. In DNA, the CDR3 is TGTGCCAGCAGTTTAAAGGGGAATGGCTACACCTTC.

The chain links TRBV25-1 to TRBJ1-1; 7 bases are a match to TRBD1. The V segment lost 3 bases and the J segment 5 bases; nucleotides outside the gene matches: 6. The CDR3 sequence is 14 residues long. Germline CDR1 and CDR2: MGHDK and SYGVNS. The CDR3 reads CASSEYRGGTEAFF. In nucleotides, the CDR3 is TGTGCCAGCAGTGAGTACAGGGGAGGAACTGAAGCTTTCTTT.

The chain recombines TRBV3-1 (or the pseudogene TRBV3-2) with TRBJ1-4; D not resolved. CDR3 size: 16 residues. The V and J ends lost 1 base and 0 bases respectively, with 9 bases between them. CDR1 and CDR2 (germline): LGHDT, YNNKEL (reference sequence). The CDR3 here is CASSQGPQATNEKLFF. The DNA for the CDR3 is TGTGCCAGCAGCCAAGGCCCACAAGCAACTAATGAAAAACTGTTTTTT.

The CDR3: CASSGGYYNEQFF. In DNA form, the CDR3 reads TGTGCCAGCAGCGGCGGGTACTACAATGAGCAGTTCTTC. The rearrangement uses TRBV14 and TRBJ2-1; maybe TRBD2 (5 bases). This CDR3 has 13 residues. From germline, CDR1 is SGHDN and CDR2 FVKESK. The ends were cut back, 5 bases at V and 3 bases at J, with 8 bases in the middle.

This clone was seen only a few times. CDR3 in amino acids: CASSARVGTRVGSPLHF. The CDR3 DNA sequence: TGTGCCAGCAGCGCCCGGGTTGGCACGCGGGTTGGGTCACCCCTCCACTTT. The chain couples TRBV28 to TRBJ1-6, with D hard to call. The CDR3 has 17 amino acids. Germline loops: CDR1 MDHEN, CDR2 SYDVKM. The V end lost 6 bases, the J end lost 10 bases, and 25 bases lay between the germline ends.

The gene calls are TRBV9 and TRBJ1-3; D not certain. V was pared by 3 bases and J by 2 bases, with 15 bases between. The CDR3 covers 16 residues. Germline V gene lookup returns CDR1 SGDLS and CDR2 YYNGEE. CDR3 protein: CASSAPPGIAGNTIYF. CDR3 nucleotide sequence: TGTGCCAGCAGCGCCCCTCCGGGAATTGCTGGAAACACCATATATTTT.

The V and J genes are TRBV5-4 and TRBJ2-7; TRBD1 aligns across 12 bases. Germline lookup yields CDR1 SGHNT and CDR2 YYREEE (reference sequence). The CDR3 has 15 amino acids. Trimming took 4 bases from V and 6 from J; bases not matched to a gene: 8. The CDR3 loop reads CASSTRDRGPGEQYF. The DNA of the CDR3 is TGTGCCAGCAGCACCCGGGACAGGGGGCCCGGCGAGCAGTACTTC.

For the CDR3, the DNA is TGTGCCATCAGGGGAACAGCGCTGAACACTGAAGCTTTCTTT. Amino acid sequence: CAIRGTALNTEAFF. The chain links TRBV10-3 to TRBJ1-1; D is ambiguous. This CDR3 region has 14 residues. CDR1 is ENHRY, CDR2 SYGVKD, per germline. With 6 bases removed from V and 0 bases from J, the gap between germline ends came to 11 bases.

CDR3 loop: CASSPGTGILEQYV. The CDR3 DNA follows: TGTGCCAGCAGTCCTGGGACAGGGATACTCGAGCAGTACGTC. The chain recombines TRBV28 with TRBJ2-7; 9 nucleotides line up with TRBD1. Germline CDR1 is MDHEN and CDR2 is SYDVKM. The CDR3 contains 14 residues. J was trimmed by 6 bases and V by 5 bases; bases with no gene match: 8.

V is TRBV6-5 and J is TRBJ2-1; 10 bases align to TRBD1. With V trimmed by 7 bases and J by 12 bases, 9 bases remained unmatched. The CDR3 has 13 amino acids. CDR1 is MNHEY, CDR2 SVGAGI, per germline. CDR3 coding DNA: TGTGCCAGCACCAAACCGGGACAGGGGTCGCAGTTCTTC. It translates to CASTKPGQGSQFF.

As to this clone: Other DNA sequences from this sample encode an identical CDR3 as well. The J gene is TRBJ1-1, the V gene TRBV5-1; no reliable D call. Trimming removed 0 bases at V and 0 bases at J, with 6 bases between. Germline loops: CDR1 SGHRS, CDR2 YFSETQ. The CDR3 loop spans 14 amino acids. This CDR3 reads CASSLDGMNTEAFF. The CDR3 DNA is TGCGCCAGCAGCTTGGACGGAATGAACACTGAAGCTTTCTTT.

The chain combines TRBV3-1 (or the pseudogene TRBV3-2) with TRBJ1-2, with TRBD1 matching 7 bases. CDR1 LGHDT and CDR2 YNNKEL come from the germline V gene (reference sequence). The CDR3 length is 13 residues. After removal of 0 bases from V and 8 bases from J, the junction contained 3 bases not matched to a gene. This CDR3 reads CASSQDRGRGYTF. DNA for the CDR3: TGTGCCAGCAGCCAAGATAGGGGGCGAGGCTACACCTTC.

The chain carries TRBV4-2 and TRBJ1-3; D ambiguous. Germline loops: CDR1 LGHNA, CDR2 YNFKEQ. The CDR3 is 14 residues long. Trimming took 1 base from V and 7 from J, leaving 11 bases between them. CDR3 in amino acids: CASSQAPGINTIYF. The CDR3 DNA reads TGTGCCAGCAGCCAAGCCCCCGGGATCAACACCATATATTTT.

This clone was seen just once. The V call is TRBV6-5, the J call TRBJ1-2; 8 bases align to TRBD1. The CDR3 runs 12 residues. Germline V CDR1 and CDR2: MNHEY, SVGAGI. The ends lost 6 bases at V and 7 bases at J; junction bases unmatched: 4. The CDR3 sequence is CASSTGQGGYTF. The DNA for the CDR3 is TGTGCCAGCAGCACCGGACAGGGTGGCTACACCTTC.

V is TRBV5-1 and J is TRBJ2-3; possibly TRBD1 or TRBD2 for D (6 bases each). Trimming pared 5 bases from V and 4 bases from J, leaving 14 bases between. Per the germline V gene, CDR1 is SGHRS and CDR2 is YFSETQ. The CDR3 sequence is 14 residues long. The CDR3 DNA reads as TGCGCCAGCAGGGGGGGCCCAGGGGCAGATACGCAGTATTTT. Amino acids: CASRGGPGADTQYF.

The DNA for the CDR3 is TGTGCCAGCAGCTCTACACAGCGGGAGACCCAGTACTTC. Translating it yields CASSSTQRETQYF. This rearrangement joins TRBV5-6 to TRBJ2-5, with D perhaps matching TRBD2 (5 bases). The CDR3 totals 13 residues. Germline V gives CDR1 SGHDT, CDR2 YYEEEE. The V and J ends lost 3 bases and 5 bases respectively, with 11 bases between them.

The chain recombines TRBV18 with TRBJ1-2; D gene ambiguous. V shed 6 bases and J shed 1 base, with 6 bases lying between them. CDR1 and CDR2 (germline): KGHSH, LQKENI. This CDR3 region has 12 residues. CDR3 sequence: CASSGLNYGYTF. The CDR3 region has the DNA TGTGCCAGCTCCGGTCTTAACTATGGCTACACCTTC.

The rearrangement joins TRBV18 to TRBJ2-7, with TRBD2 matching over 11 bases. Germline lookup yields CDR1 KGHSH and CDR2 LQKENI. Unmatched junction bases numbered 8, after V lost 6 bases and J lost 4 bases. The CDR3 sequence is 15 residues long. The chain's CDR3 is CASSLTSGGGYEQYV. Here the CDR3 DNA reads TGTGCCAGCTCCCTTACTAGCGGGGGAGGTTACGAGCAGTACGTC.